Listed here are 30 T cell receptor beta chains from one sample, sequenced in a study of radiotherapy plus CTLA-4 blockade in lung cancer. Clones were read by immunoSEQ multiplex PCR, and TCRdb kept only the in-frame ones, dropping some. The sample has roughly 60,000 clones, around 77% seen once. The sequenced sample was peripheral blood, obtained from a patient treated with radiotherapy plus ipilimumab. These receptors came from a human donor with non-small cell lung cancer who had a complete response to radiotherapy plus ipilimumab.

This chain links TRBV6-5 with TRBJ2-3; TRBD2 is a possible D gene (6 bases). The V gene's germline CDR1 is MNHEY and CDR2 SVGAGI. The V gene lost 6 bases and the J gene lost 11 bases, with 15 bases spanning the gap. This CDR3 has 12 amino acids. CDR3 protein: CASRGLNGRQYF. CDR3 nucleotides: TGTGCCAGCAGAGGCCTCAACGGGAGGCAGTATTTT.

The chain links TRBV6-6 to TRBJ2-5; 10 bases map to TRBD2. The CDR3 sequence is 15 residues long. Per the germline V gene, CDR1 is MNHNY and CDR2 is SVGAGI (reference sequence). V was pared by 6 bases and J by 5 bases, with 9 bases of the junction left unmatched. The CDR3 sequence is CASRVSGGPGETQYF. The CDR3 bases are TGTGCCAGCAGGGTTAGCGGGGGGCCCGGGGAGACCCAGTACTTC.

The genes are TRBV5-4 and TRBJ2-5; 8 positions match TRBD1. The J call may be in error: the DNA end matches TRBJ2-7 better. CDR1 and CDR2 from the germline V gene are SGHNT and YYREEE (reference sequence). CDR3 size: 15 residues. This CDR3 is CASSGGTGEIYEQYF. Here the CDR3 DNA reads TGTGCCAGCAGCGGAGGGACAGGAGAAATCTACGAGCAGTACTTC.

The chain couples TRBV6-5 to TRBJ2-7; TRBD1 matches at 7 bases. The CDR3 runs 12 residues. Germline values: CDR1 MNHEY, CDR2 SVGAGI. V shed 6 bases, J shed 6 bases, and the junction held 5 bases outside the gene matches. CDR3 residues: CASSPTGIEQYF. As DNA, the CDR3 is TGTGCCAGCAGCCCGACAGGGATCGAGCAGTACTTC.

This clone has more than one count but fewer than ten. The V call is TRBV7-9, the J call TRBJ2-5, with a weak D call TRBD2 (6 bases). Germline loops: CDR1 SEHNR, CDR2 FQNEAQ (reference sequence). V dropped 1 base and J dropped 2 bases, with 14 bases sitting between them. The CDR3 is 16 residues long. The CDR3 bases are TGTGCCAGCAGCTTAGGGAGGAGGGTAGGACAAGAGACCCAGTACTTC. Translation gives CASSLGRRVGQETQYF. The variable domain in full, completed from reference TRBV7-9 and TRBJ2-5, reads DTGVSQNPRHKITKRGQNVTFRCDPISEHNRLYWYRQTLGQGPEFLTYFQNEAQLEKSRLLSDRFSAERPKGSFSTLEIQRTEQGDSAMYLCASSLGRRVGQETQYFGPGTRLLVL.

The chain's CDR3 is CASSLGSRPQETQYF. The CDR3 nucleotides are TGTGCCAGCAGCTTAGGATCCAGGCCTCAAGAGACCCAGTACTTC. The genes are TRBV11-3 and TRBJ2-5; no firm D call. The CDR3 has 15 residues. The germline V gene has CDR1 SGHNT and CDR2 YENEEA. The ends were cut back, 1 base at V and 2 bases at J, with 11 bases in the middle.

The J gene is TRBJ1-2, the V gene TRBV18; D remains unclear. Between the trimmed V and J ends, which lost 2 bases and 1 base, there was a span of 5 bases. Germline CDR1 KGHSH, CDR2 LQKENI. The CDR3 extends over 13 amino acids. CDR3 in amino acids: CASSPADNYGYTF. In DNA form, the CDR3 reads TGTGCCAGCTCACCAGCGGATAACTATGGCTACACCTTC. Variable domain in full (rest from reference TRBV18 and TRBJ1-2): NAGVMQNPRHLVRRRGQEARLRCSPMKGHSHVYWYRQLPEEGLKFMVYLQKENIIDESGMPKERFSAEFPKEGPSILRIQQVVRGDSAAYFCASSPADNYGYTFGSGTRLTVV.

The V call is TRBV6-5, the J call TRBJ2-3, with TRBD2 identical over 12 bases. Germline lookup yields CDR1 MNHEY and CDR2 SVGAGI. Trimming at V came to 2 bases and at J to 6 bases, leaving 3 bases not matched to a gene. The CDR3 runs to 15 residues. The CDR3 DNA reads TGTGCCAGCAGTTACGGACTAGCGGGAACTGATACGCAGTATTTT. Amino acids: CASSYGLAGTDTQYF.

The CDR3 DNA reads TGTGCCAGTAGTATGCCAGGGGCCACAGATACGCAGTATTTT. It translates to CASSMPGATDTQYF. The V and J genes are TRBV19 and TRBJ2-3; a possible D gene is TRBD1 (6 bases). The CDR3 extends over 14 amino acids. Germline V lookup: CDR1 LNHDA, CDR2 SQIVND (reference sequence). Trimming removed 3 bases at V and 2 bases at J, with 9 bases between.

The V and J genes are TRBV9 and TRBJ1-1, with TRBD1 as a possible D gene (6 bases). Looked up from germline, CDR1 is SGDLS and CDR2 is YYNGEE. This CDR3 has 15 amino acids. Trimming took off 0 bases at V and 11 bases at J, with 20 bases between the two ends. CDR3 sequence: CASSVDRVGGSSAFF. The CDR3 DNA sequence: TGTGCCAGCAGCGTAGATCGAGTAGGGGGAAGTTCGGCTTTCTTT.

This clone was counted a few times. This sequence joins TRBV10-3 and TRBJ2-7; perhaps TRBD1 as D (6 bases). Germline CDR1 is ENHRY and CDR2 is SYGVKD. The V end was cut by 8 bases, the J end by 2 bases, with 13 bases between. The CDR3 sequence is 13 residues long. The CDR3 region is CAISPGHPYEQYF. In DNA, the CDR3 is TGTGCCATCTCCCCGGGACACCCCTACGAGCAGTACTTC.

The chain couples TRBV4-2 to TRBJ1-4, with D possibly being TRBD1 (5 bases). The CDR3 sequence is 15 residues long. V gave up 1 base and J gave up 0 bases, with 6 bases separating them. CDR1 and CDR2 (germline): LGHNA, YNFKEQ. This CDR3 reads CASSQGQTTNEKLFF. The CDR3 nucleotides are TGTGCCAGCAGCCAAGGACAGACAACTAATGAAAAACTGTTTTTT.

CDR3 coding DNA: TGCGCCAGCTACGGGAGGGGTGGACTAGCGGGAGCGACCCAGTACTTC. Translation: CASYGRGGLAGATQYF. J is TRBJ2-5 and V is TRBV5-1; 13 nucleotides agree with TRBD2. The CDR3 contains 16 residues. The V segment lost 7 bases and the J segment 7 bases; nucleotides outside the gene matches: 13. The germline V gene encodes CDR1 SGHRS and CDR2 YFSETQ.

This clone was seen only once. The chain employs TRBV29-1 and TRBJ2-1, with D possibly matching TRBD2 (5 bases). This CDR3 is 10 amino acids long. Germline loops: CDR1 SQVTM, CDR2 ANQGSEA. V shed 5 bases and J shed 9 bases, with 8 bases lying between them. CDR3 protein: CSVQRGEQFF. CDR3 sequence (DNA): TGCAGCGTTCAACGGGGTGAGCAGTTCTTC.

The gene calls are TRBV6-1 and TRBJ2-1, with 14 positions matching TRBD2. The ends lost 6 bases at V and 10 bases at J; junction bases unmatched: 8. CDR1 MNHNS and CDR2 SASEGT come from the germline V gene. The CDR3 spans 15 residues. This chain's CDR3 is CASRRLAGGFVEQFF. Written as DNA, the CDR3 is TGTGCCAGCAGGAGACTAGCGGGGGGGTTCGTGGAGCAGTTCTTC.

J is TRBJ2-2 and V is TRBV6-6; no clear D. V was shortened by 0 bases and J by 0 bases, with 5 bases between the two germline ends. Germline loops: CDR1 MNHNY, CDR2 SVGAGI (reference sequence). The CDR3 loop spans 15 amino acids. The CDR3 region is CASSYSRSNTGELFF. In DNA form, the CDR3 reads TGTGCCAGCAGTTACTCGAGGTCGAACACCGGGGAGCTGTTTTTT.

CDR3: CASRPQRGTGELFF. The DNA for the CDR3 is TGTGCCAGCAGACCTCAGCGGGGCACCGGGGAGCTGTTTTTT. V and J are TRBV6-1 and TRBJ2-2; 7 bases fit TRBD2. There are 14 residues in the CDR3. In germline, CDR1 is MNHNS, CDR2 SASEGT. Trimming at V came to 6 bases and at J to 4 bases, leaving 5 bases not matched to a gene.

V and J are TRBV2 and TRBJ2-7; 7 bases are a match to TRBD1. The CDR3 totals 16 residues. The J segment lost 0 bases and the V segment lost 8 bases, leaving 13 bases of the junction unmatched. The germline V gene has CDR1 SNHLY and CDR2 FYNNEI. The DNA of the CDR3 is TGTGCCAGCGGCAACCCCGGGACAGCCTCCTCCTACGAGCAGTACTTC. Its translation: CASGNPGTASSYEQYF.

In DNA, the CDR3 is TGTGCCAGTACCGACCCGGGACTAGCCAACAATGAGCAGTTCTTC. It yields the protein CASTDPGLANNEQFF. The chain uses TRBV19 and TRBJ2-1; TRBD2 agrees at 9 bases. The V gene's germline CDR1 is LNHDA and CDR2 SQIVND (reference sequence). J was trimmed by 5 bases and V by 7 bases; bases with no gene match: 9. The length of the CDR3 is 15 residues.

The chain joins TRBV5-4 to TRBJ2-5; TRBD2 is a possible D gene (6 bases). Trimming left V 6 bases short and J 5 bases short, with 14 bases between. This CDR3 has 13 residues. CDR1 SGHNT and CDR2 YYREEE come from the germline V gene (reference sequence). CDR3 nucleotide sequence: TGTGCCAGCACCGTGCCGGGGGTTGAGACCCAGTACTTC. Translated, it gives CASTVPGVETQYF.

V is TRBV30 and J is TRBJ1-2; D gene ambiguous. The length of the CDR3 is 13 residues. Per the germline V gene, CDR1 is GTSNPN and CDR2 is SVGIG (reference sequence). V lost 0 bases and J lost 8, with 13 bases in between. CDR3 nucleotide sequence: TGTGCCTGGAGTGTACGGCAGGCGGGGGGCTACACCTTC. Residues: CAWSVRQAGGYTF.

This clone was counted a few times. The chain employs TRBV28 and TRBJ1-3, with 7 bases identical to TRBD1. Germline CDR1 and CDR2: MDHEN and SYDVKM. This CDR3 is built from 16 residues. Losses at the gene ends were 6 bases for V and 2 bases for J; bases not matched to a gene: 10. The CDR3 protein is CASSPNRGTAGNTIYF. CDR3 bases: TGTGCCAGCAGCCCCAACAGGGGTACGGCTGGAAACACCATATATTTT.

The rearrangement joins TRBV2 to TRBJ2-5, with TRBD2 identical over 14 bases. After removal of 5 bases from V and 11 bases from J, the junction contained 13 bases not matched to a gene. Germline lookup yields CDR1 SNHLY and CDR2 FYNNEI. The CDR3 covers 16 residues. This CDR3 reads CASSRTGTSGSGEQYF. CDR3 nucleotides: TGTGCCAGCAGTCGAACAGGGACTAGCGGGAGTGGAGAGCAGTACTTC.

The V call is TRBV7-2, the J call TRBJ2-1; TRBD2 matches 8 bases. CDR1 and CDR2 from the germline V gene are SGHTA and FQGNSA. V shed 1 base and J 4 bases; nucleotides not matched to a gene: 3. The CDR3 has 15 residues. The CDR3 coding sequence is TGTGCCAGCAGCTTAGGGCGGGGGGCATACAATGAGCAGTTCTTC. It yields the protein CASSLGRGAYNEQFF.

The V and J genes are TRBV5-8 and TRBJ2-5; maybe TRBD1 (5 bases). Germline CDR1 reads SGHTS; CDR2 reads YDEGEE. The germline V and J ends were trimmed by 4 bases and 4 bases, with 11 bases remaining between them. CDR3 length: 13 residues. This chain's CDR3 is CASSPKGSETQYF. The CDR3 nucleotides read TGTGCCAGCAGCCCAAAGGGGTCAGAGACCCAGTACTTC.

The chain recombines TRBV4-3 with TRBJ2-2; 11 nucleotides agree with TRBD2. This CDR3 region has 16 residues. In germline, CDR1 is LGHNA, CDR2 YSLEER. The V segment lost 1 base and the J segment 5 bases; nucleotides outside the gene matches: 3. The CDR3 loop is CASSQVLAGVTGELFF. The CDR3 coding sequence is TGCGCCAGCAGCCAAGTACTAGCGGGGGTGACCGGGGAGCTGTTTTTT.

The rearrangement uses TRBV16 and TRBJ1-2, with 10 bases fitting TRBD1. Germline values: CDR1 KGHSY, CDR2 FQNENV. The CDR3 sequence is 16 residues long. J gave up 3 bases and V 4 bases, and 8 bases lay outside the gene matches. The CDR3 nucleotides are TGTGCCAGCAGCCGCCTCCCAGGACAGGGGGACTATGGCTACACCTTC. This gives the protein CASSRLPGQGDYGYTF.

The J gene is TRBJ2-1, the V gene TRBV7-3, with unresolved D. Germline CDR1 SGHTA, CDR2 FQGTGA. Between the trimmed V and J ends, which lost 2 bases and 4 bases, there was a span of 6 bases. The CDR3 is 13 residues long. The CDR3 coding sequence is TGTGCCAGCAGCTTACTAGATTACAATGAGCAGTTCTTC. Protein: CASSLLDYNEQFF.

CDR3 sequence: CASSMDRDLYEQYF. Written as DNA, the CDR3 is TGCGCCAGCAGCATGGACAGGGATCTCTACGAGCAGTACTTC. The chain recombines TRBV5-1 with TRBJ2-7; 8 bases are a match to TRBD1. Germline V gene sequence: CDR1 SGHRS, CDR2 YFSETQ. V shed 4 bases and J 3 bases; nucleotides not matched to a gene: 6. This CDR3 contains 14 residues.

This chain joins TRBV5-1 and TRBJ2-5, with 10 nucleotides matching TRBD1. With the DNA end fitting TRBJ2-7 better, the J assignment may be wrong. This CDR3 is built from 13 residues. Germline V CDR1 and CDR2: SGHRS, YFSETQ. DNA of the CDR3: TGCGCCAGCACCGGGACAGGGGACTACGAGCAGTACTTC. Encoded protein: CASTGTGDYEQYF.